This entry is about one TCR beta chain. Its antigen is unidentified. Compared with germline, one end of the junction differs, possibly owing to a read error. The sample belongs to a study of Tregs in tolerant kidney transplant recipients. Broader study findings: Few patients were studied, so findings need validation in larger groups. No direct test of biological reproducibility was done here. Nucleotide sequences could not be compared across some patients' samples due to primer changes.

Thawed PBMCs were FACS-sorted into unstimulated CD4+CD25+CD127- regulatory T cells, CD4+CD25- non-regulatory cells, CD4 and CD8 cells. Sequencing used immunoSEQ multiplex PCR; TCRdb keeps in-frame clones, though not all of them. Among 50,000 to 85,000 clones listed, approximately 92% were seen once. The receptor's source is a human donor who received a combined kidney and bone marrow transplant. The sequencing here drew on CD8+ T cells from blood, taken before the transplant.

Written as DNA, the CDR3 is TGTGACAGCCCGTTTGCAGGGAATGAAAAACTGTTTTTT. It is translated as CDSPFAGNEKLFF. J is TRBJ1-4 and V is TRBV27; possible D gene TRBD1, 5 bases. The germline gives CDR1 MNHEY, CDR2 SMNVEV (reference sequence). The CDR3 loop spans 13 amino acids.